What follows describes a single T cell receptor beta chain. The CDR3 has 15 residues. Germline loops: CDR1 SGDLS, CDR2 YYNGEE. Between the trimmed V and J ends, which lost 2 bases and 9 bases, there was a span of 18 bases. This entry belongs to a study of tumor-infiltrating lymphocytes in localized non-small cell lung cancer. Study context: Some samples were collected after neoadjuvant chemotherapy; smokers, never-smokers and several histologies were included.

TCRdb keeps only in-frame clones here, not all; method: immunoSEQ multiplex PCR. The data hold 20,000 to 25,000 clones, with approximately 80% observed a single time. J is TRBJ2-1 and V is TRBV9; D is possibly TRBD1 or TRBD2 (5 bases each). Sequencing was carried out using lung tumor tissue. The TCR was taken from a human donor with non-small cell lung cancer. This CDR3 is CASSVSEGRVGEQFF. The CDR3 nucleotides are TGTGCCAGCAGCGTTTCCGAGGGACGGGTCGGTGAGCAGTTCTTC.